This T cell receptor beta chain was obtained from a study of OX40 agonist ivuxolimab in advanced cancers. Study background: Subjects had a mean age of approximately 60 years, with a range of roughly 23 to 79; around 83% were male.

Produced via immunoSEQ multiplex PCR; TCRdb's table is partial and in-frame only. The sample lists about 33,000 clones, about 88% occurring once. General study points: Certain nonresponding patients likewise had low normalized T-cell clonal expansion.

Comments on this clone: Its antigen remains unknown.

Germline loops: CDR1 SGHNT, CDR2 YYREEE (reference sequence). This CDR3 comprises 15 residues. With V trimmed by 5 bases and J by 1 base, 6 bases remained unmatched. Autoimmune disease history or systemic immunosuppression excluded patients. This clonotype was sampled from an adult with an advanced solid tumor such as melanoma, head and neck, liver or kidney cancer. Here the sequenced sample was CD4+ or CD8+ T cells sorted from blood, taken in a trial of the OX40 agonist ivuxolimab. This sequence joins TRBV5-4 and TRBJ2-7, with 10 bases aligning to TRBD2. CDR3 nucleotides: TGTGCCAGCAGATCTAGCGGGAGAGCATCCTACGAGCAGTACTTC. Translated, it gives CASRSSGRASYEQYF. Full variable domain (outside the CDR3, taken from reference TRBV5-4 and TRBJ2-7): ETGVTQSPTHLIKTRGQQVTLRCSSQSGHNTVSWYQQALGQGPQFIFQYYREEENGRGNFPPRFSGLQFPNYSSELNVNALELDDSALYLCASRSSGRASYEQYFGPGTRLTVT.